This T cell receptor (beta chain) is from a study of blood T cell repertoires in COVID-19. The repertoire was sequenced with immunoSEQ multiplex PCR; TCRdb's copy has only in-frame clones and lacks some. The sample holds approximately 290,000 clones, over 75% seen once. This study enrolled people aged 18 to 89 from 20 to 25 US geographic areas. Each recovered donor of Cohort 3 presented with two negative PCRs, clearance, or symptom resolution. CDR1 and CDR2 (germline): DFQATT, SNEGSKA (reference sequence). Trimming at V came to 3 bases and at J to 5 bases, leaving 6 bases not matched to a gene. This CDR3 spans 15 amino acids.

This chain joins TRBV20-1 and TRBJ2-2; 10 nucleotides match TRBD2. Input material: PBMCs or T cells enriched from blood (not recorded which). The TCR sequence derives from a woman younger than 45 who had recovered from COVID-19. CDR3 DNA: TGCAGTGCTAGTAGACTAGCGGGTCTTACCGGGGAGCTGTTTTTT. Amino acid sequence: CSASRLAGLTGELFF.